One and the same sample provided the 29 T cell receptor beta chains below, sequenced in a study of T cell changes during pregnancy in multiple sclerosis. The repertoire was sequenced with immunoSEQ multiplex PCR; TCRdb's copy has only in-frame clones and lacks some. The repertoire holds 28,000 or so clones, with under 95% as singletons. The sample here was CD8+ T cells from peripheral blood mononuclear cells, taken before pregnancy. These receptors originate from a female donor with multiple sclerosis, enrolled in a pregnancy study.

The genes are TRBV6-4 and TRBJ1-6; a possible D gene is TRBD1 (6 bases). The CDR3 is 13 residues long. CDR1 is MRHNA, CDR2 SNTAGT, per germline. Trimming removed 0 bases from V and 12 bases from J, with 9 bases in between. CDR3 sequence (DNA): TGTGCCAGCAGTGACTCGGAAGGGGGACCCCTCCACTTT. Residues: CASSDSEGGPLHF.

V usage is TRBV6-4 and J usage is TRBJ2-3, with 7 nucleotides matching TRBD1. Germline V CDR1 and CDR2: MRHNA, SNTAGT. The CDR3 extends over 14 amino acids. J gave up 1 base and V 3 bases, and 1 base lay outside the gene matches. The CDR3 DNA sequence: TGTGCCAGCAGTGAAACAGGGGGCACAGATACGCAGTATTTT. This encodes CASSETGGTDTQYF.

The V gene is TRBV19, the J gene TRBJ2-1; unclear D gene. V shed 5 bases and J shed 0 bases, with 14 bases lying between them. The length of the CDR3 is 16 residues. Looked up from germline, CDR1 is LNHDA and CDR2 is SQIVND (reference sequence). CDR3 amino acids: CASSPLGGSSYNEQFF. The CDR3 region has the DNA TGTGCCAGTAGTCCCCTTGGCGGAAGCTCCTACAATGAGCAGTTCTTC.

The chain combines TRBV5-4 with TRBJ2-1, with a weak D call TRBD1 (5 bases). Germline V gene data show CDR1 as SGHNT and CDR2 as YYREEE (reference sequence). This CDR3 region has 18 residues. Trimming cost V 0 bases and J 1 base, with 17 bases left between them. In nucleotides, the CDR3 is TGTGCCAGCAGCTTGGACGTGGGGCGGAGATATTCCTACAATGAGCAGTTCTTC. Protein: CASSLDVGRRYSYNEQFF. The entire variable domain, with the rest obtained from reference TRBV5-4 and TRBJ2-1, is as follows: ETGVTQSPTHLIKTRGQQVTLRCSSQSGHNTVSWYQQALGQGPQFIFQYYREEENGRGNFPPRFSGLQFPNYSSELNVNALELDDSALYLCASSLDVGRRYSYNEQFFGPGTRLTVL.

The chain links TRBV4-3 to TRBJ2-1; 7 bases agree with TRBD2. Losses at the gene ends were 3 bases for V and 7 bases for J; bases not matched to a gene: 15. The CDR3 is 17 residues long. CDR1 LGHNA and CDR2 YSLEER come from the germline V gene. Here the CDR3 DNA reads TGCGCCAGCAGCCAGGCGGCGATGGGCGGGAGCGAAAATGAGCAGTTCTTC. Amino acids: CASSQAAMGGSENEQFF.

The chain links TRBV13 to TRBJ2-1; 9 nucleotides align to TRBD2. CDR1 is PRHDT, CDR2 FYEKMQ, per germline (reference sequence). V shed 0 bases and J 6 bases; nucleotides not matched to a gene: 0. This CDR3 has 14 residues. This CDR3 reads CASSLGTSGNEQFF. The DNA of the CDR3 is TGTGCCAGCAGCTTAGGGACTAGCGGCAATGAGCAGTTCTTC.

This CDR3 is CASSSFGQGDGYTF. CDR3 DNA sequence: TGTGCCAGCAGCTCTTTTGGACAGGGTGATGGCTACACCTTC. The V gene is TRBV7-6, the J gene TRBJ1-2; 8 bases map to TRBD1. CDR3 length: 14 amino acids. The V gene end was trimmed by 4 bases and the J gene end by 6 bases; junction bases not matched to a gene: 7. CDR1 is SGHVS, CDR2 FNYEAQ, per germline.

The chain employs TRBV6-5 and TRBJ1-1; D ambiguous. Trimming left V 5 bases short and J 6 bases short, with 13 bases between. This CDR3 comprises 13 residues. The V gene's germline CDR1 is MNHEY and CDR2 SVGAGI. The CDR3 sequence: CASSEGREAEAFF. The CDR3, as DNA: TGTGCCAGCAGTGAGGGTCGGGAGGCTGAAGCTTTCTTT.

This clone came up once. This chain uses TRBV4-3 with TRBJ2-7; 12 bases line up with TRBD2. This CDR3 has 14 amino acids. With 1 base clipped from V and 6 bases from J, the junction kept 1 base outside the gene matches. Germline CDR1 LGHNA, CDR2 YSLEER. CDR3 in amino acids: CASSQGLAGAEQYF. The CDR3 DNA follows: TGCGCCAGCAGCCAAGGACTAGCGGGAGCCGAGCAGTACTTC.

This chain uses TRBV5-4 with TRBJ2-6; TRBD2 might be the D (5 bases). Looked up from germline, CDR1 is SGHNT and CDR2 is YYREEE (reference sequence). The CDR3 has 16 amino acids. Trimming removed 4 bases from V and 0 bases from J, with 11 bases in between. As DNA, the CDR3 is TGTGCCAGCAGCCAAGATGGGAGCTCTGGGGCCAACGTCCTGACTTTC. Its protein product is CASSQDGSSGANVLTF.

The chain combines TRBV27 with TRBJ2-7; 10 bases align to TRBD2. With V trimmed by 5 bases and J by 6 bases, 7 bases remained unmatched. The germline gives CDR1 MNHEY, CDR2 SMNVEV (reference sequence). The CDR3 sequence is 14 residues long. CDR3 in DNA: TGTGCCAGCAGTCGAATAGCGGGAGGCGGCGAGCAGTACTTC. This translates into CASSRIAGGGEQYF.

The rearrangement links TRBV20-1 to TRBJ2-1; no firm D call. Per the germline V gene, CDR1 is DFQATT and CDR2 is SNEGSKA (reference sequence). Trimming stripped 3 bases from V and 9 bases from J, with 3 bases between. There are 9 residues in the CDR3. CDR3 nucleotide sequence: TGCAGTGCTAGTAGTGAGCAGTTCTTC. It specifies CSASSEQFF.

This chain links TRBV19 with TRBJ2-7; TRBD2 aligns across 7 bases. The CDR3 is 17 residues long. Per the germline V gene, CDR1 is LNHDA and CDR2 is SQIVND (reference sequence). J was trimmed by 1 base and V by 3 bases; bases with no gene match: 12. CDR3 coding DNA: TGTGCCAGTAGTATTTTTGGGGGGGGTGAGAGGTCCTACGAGCAGTACTTC. Translation: CASSIFGGGERSYEQYF. The full variable domain, completed using reference TRBV19 and TRBJ2-7, is DGGITQSPKYLFRKEGQNVTLSCEQNLNHDAMYWYRQDPGQGLRLIYYSQIVNDFQKGDIAEGYSVSREKKESFPLTVTSAQKNPTAFYLCASSIFGGGERSYEQYFGPGTRLTVT.

The table lists this clone with a count of one. The CDR3 sequence: CASSWGQYDNEQFF. Here the CDR3 DNA reads TGTGCCAGCAGCTGGGGACAGTATGACAATGAGCAGTTCTTC. This chain links TRBV5-6 with TRBJ2-1; TRBD1 matches 7 bases. The CDR3 totals 14 residues. The ends lost 3 bases at V and 5 bases at J; junction bases unmatched: 5. Germline loops: CDR1 SGHDT, CDR2 YYEEEE.

This clone was picked up one time. The chain joins TRBV5-1 to TRBJ2-5, with D uncertain. Trimming pared 0 bases from V and 3 bases from J, leaving 6 bases between. The germline gives CDR1 SGHRS, CDR2 YFSETQ. This CDR3 contains 13 residues. CDR3 protein: CASSLASEETQYF. The CDR3 bases are TGCGCCAGCAGCTTGGCAAGCGAAGAGACCCAGTACTTC. The entire variable domain, with the rest obtained from reference TRBV5-1 and TRBJ2-5, is as follows: KAGVTQTPRYLIKTRGQQVTLSCSPISGHRSVSWYQQTPGQGLQFLFEYFSETQRNKGNFPGRFSGRQFSNSRSEMNVSTLELGDSALYLCASSLASEETQYFGPGTRLLVL.

This sequence joins TRBV7-9 and TRBJ1-2; 7 nucleotides match TRBD1. The junction had 2 bases not matched to a gene; V was cut back by 5 bases and J by 2 bases. The CDR3 loop spans 13 amino acids. In germline, CDR1 is SEHNR, CDR2 FQNEAQ (reference sequence). CDR3: CASSEGQNYGYTF. The CDR3 DNA reads as TGTGCCAGCAGCGAGGGACAGAACTATGGCTACACCTTC.

The chain combines TRBV5-5 with TRBJ2-2, with D unclear. The CDR3 sequence is 16 residues long. Trimming pared 4 bases from V and 4 bases from J, leaving 17 bases between. Germline-derived CDR1 and CDR2 are SGHKS and YYEKEE (reference sequence). The CDR3 nucleotides read TGTGCCAGCAGCCCTAAGTTTTGGGCTGGCACCGGGGAGCTGTTTTTT. It yields the protein CASSPKFWAGTGELFF.

This chain links TRBV13 with TRBJ2-7, with TRBD1 matching over 8 bases. CDR1 and CDR2 (germline): PRHDT, FYEKMQ (reference sequence). CDR3 length: 15 amino acids. With 4 bases clipped from V and 6 bases from J, the junction kept 11 bases outside the gene matches. The CDR3 DNA follows: TGTGCCAGCAGCTCGGACAGGGTTAGAGGACGCGAGCAGTACTTC. Protein: CASSSDRVRGREQYF.

The chain is built from TRBV4-3 and TRBJ2-7; TRBD1 matches 7 bases. From germline, CDR1 is LGHNA and CDR2 YSLEER. V trimming: 4 bases; J trimming: 5 bases; junction bases outside the gene matches: 14. This CDR3 spans 16 amino acids. In DNA, the CDR3 is TGCGCCAGCAGCCCGGGAACGACAGGGTTATTAGACGAGCAGTACTTC. Protein: CASSPGTTGLLDEQYF.

This rearrangement joins TRBV27 to TRBJ2-1, with TRBD2 matching over 11 bases. This CDR3 region has 14 residues. The germline V gene has CDR1 MNHEY and CDR2 SMNVEV (reference sequence). J lost 7 bases, V lost 6 bases, and 5 bases had no gene match. The CDR3 DNA sequence: TGTGCCAGCAGGTCAAGACTAGCGGGAAATGAGCAGTTCTTC. As protein: CASRSRLAGNEQFF.

The chain carries TRBV4-3 and TRBJ2-7; D is perhaps TRBD2 (6 bases). The length of the CDR3 is 14 residues. Germline V gives CDR1 LGHNA, CDR2 YSLEER. The V and J ends lost 0 bases and 5 bases respectively, with 11 bases between them. CDR3 region: CASSQDKAGHEQYF. The CDR3 DNA sequence: TGCGCCAGCAGCCAAGATAAGGCGGGGCACGAGCAGTACTTC.

The V call is TRBV4-1, the J call TRBJ1-5, with D perhaps TRBD1 (5 bases). Germline V gene lookup returns CDR1 MGHRA and CDR2 YSYEKL. The length of the CDR3 is 16 residues. The ends were cut back, 2 bases at V and 7 bases at J, with 18 bases in the middle. The CDR3 loop reads CASSQTIETGHQPQHF. The DNA for the CDR3 is TGCGCCAGCAGCCAAACTATCGAAACAGGCCACCAGCCCCAGCATTTT.

J is TRBJ2-2 and V is TRBV19; 12 bases are shared with TRBD1. V shed 3 bases and J 4 bases; nucleotides not matched to a gene: 15. Germline V gives CDR1 LNHDA, CDR2 SQIVND (reference sequence). CDR3 length: 20 amino acids. The CDR3, as DNA: TGTGCCAGTAGTATCGACCGGGACAGGGGGCGCGGGGCACGCACCGGGGAGCTGTTTTTT. It specifies CASSIDRDRGRGARTGELFF.

This chain links TRBV7-2 with TRBJ2-7; 9 bases are shared with TRBD1. The trim removed 5 bases at V and 4 bases at J, leaving 6 bases unmatched. Germline V lookup: CDR1 SGHTA, CDR2 FQGNSA. There are 14 residues in the CDR3. The CDR3 DNA is TGTGCCAGCAGCCCGGGGACAGGGTGGTACGAGCAGTACTTC. Translation: CASSPGTGWYEQYF.

The chain joins TRBV7-9 to TRBJ2-7, with 9 bases matching TRBD2. The junction had 4 bases not matched to a gene; V was cut back by 3 bases and J by 4 bases. The CDR3 has 14 residues. Germline values: CDR1 SEHNR, CDR2 FQNEAQ (reference sequence). The CDR3 protein is CASSLGGRAYEQYF. The CDR3 coding sequence is TGTGCCAGCAGCTTGGGCGGGAGGGCGTACGAGCAGTACTTC. Combining the CDR3 with reference TRBV7-9 and TRBJ2-7 gives the whole variable domain DTGVSQNPRHKITKRGQNVTFRCDPISEHNRLYWYRQTLGQGPEFLTYFQNEAQLEKSRLLSDRFSAERPKGSFSTLEIQRTEQGDSAMYLCASSLGGRAYEQYFGPGTRLTVT.

The chain links TRBV6-6 to TRBJ2-7, with 9 bases identical to TRBD2. CDR3 size: 16 residues. The germline V gene has CDR1 MNHNY and CDR2 SVGAGI (reference sequence). Losses at the gene ends were 2 bases for V and 5 bases for J; bases not matched to a gene: 10. This CDR3 is CASSYDQLAGVNEQYF. The CDR3 DNA is TGTGCCAGCAGTTACGATCAATTAGCGGGAGTAAACGAGCAGTACTTC.

V usage is TRBV15 and J usage is TRBJ2-5; 8 nucleotides match TRBD2. This CDR3 has 18 residues. J was trimmed by 5 bases and V by 4 bases; bases with no gene match: 18. CDR1 is LNHNV and CDR2 is YYDKDF in the germline V gene (reference sequence). Written as DNA, the CDR3 is TGTGCCACCAGCACGGCCAGCGGGAGACCCCCCCTTGGGGAGACCCAGTACTTC. Amino acid sequence: CATSTASGRPPLGETQYF. Filled out from reference TRBV15 and TRBJ2-5, the complete variable domain reads DAMVIQNPRYQVTQFGKPVTLSCSQTLNHNVMYWYQQKSSQAPKLLFHYYDKDFNNEADTPDNFQSRRPNTSFCFLDIRSPGLGDTAMYLCATSTASGRPPLGETQYFGPGTRLLVL.

Comments on this clone: This CDR3 is also generated by other DNA sequences in the sample. The V and J genes are TRBV7-9 and TRBJ2-7, with D perhaps matching TRBD2 (6 bases). Germline V lookup: CDR1 SEHNR, CDR2 FQNEAQ (reference sequence). The length of the CDR3 is 13 residues. Trimming stripped 4 bases from V and 0 bases from J, with 7 bases between. This CDR3 is CASSSGVSYEQYF. As DNA, the CDR3 is TGTGCCAGCAGCTCGGGGGTCTCCTACGAGCAGTACTTC.

This chain links TRBV4-1 with TRBJ2-6, with 11 bases fitting TRBD1. With V trimmed by 3 bases and J by 2 bases, 0 bases remained unmatched. The germline V gene encodes CDR1 MGHRA and CDR2 YSYEKL. This CDR3 is 16 amino acids long. Here the CDR3 reads CASSQGQGAGANVLTF. Written as DNA, the CDR3 is TGCGCCAGCAGCCAGGGACAGGGGGCTGGGGCCAACGTCCTGACTTTC.